This is a list of T cell receptor beta chains from one sample in a study of graft-versus-host responses after intestinal transplantation. The table came from immunoSEQ multiplex PCR; TCRdb's copy has only in-frame clones and leaves some out. The sample consists of tens of thousands of clones, 85% to 95% of them appearing once. This material consisted of PBMCs, taken about 800 days after a first intestinal transplant, on the day of a second. These receptors came from a human patient who received an intestinal transplant, so some T cells may come from the graft donor. CDR3s include the opening cysteine and the closing phenylalanine or tryptophan. A D gene is named only where the DNA matches it firmly. A row's size may be missing; if present it is once, few, many or a size class.

d_gene: -
j_gene: TRBJ2-7
abundance: once
v_gene: TRBV6-1
len: 15
CDR3aa: CASSEVFGAPYEQYF
CDR3nt: TGTGCCAGCAGTGAAGTTTTCGGGGCGCCCTACGAGCAGTACTTC

d_gene: -
j_gene: TRBJ2-3
abundance: -
v_gene: TRBV4-2
len: 15
CDR3aa: CASSQERAHTDTQYF
CDR3nt: TGTGCCAGCAGCCAAGAACGCGCCCACACAGATACGCAGTATTTT

d_gene: -
j_gene: TRBJ1-1
abundance: -
v_gene: TRBV2
len: 15
CDR3aa: CASRKTGRASSEAFF
CDR3nt: TGTGCCAGCAGGAAAACCGGCCGGGCCTCCAGTGAAGCTTTCTTT

d_gene: -
j_gene: TRBJ1-1
abundance: -
v_gene: TRBV10-1
len: 14
CDR3aa: CASSEAGPWTEAFF
CDR3nt: TGCGCCAGCAGTGAGGCAGGGCCATGGACTGAAGCTTTCTTT

d_gene: -
j_gene: TRBJ2-7
abundance: once
v_gene: TRBV19
len: 14
CDR3aa: CASSMGGYHYEQYF
CDR3nt: TGTGCCAGTAGTATGGGGGGTTATCACTACGAGCAGTACTTC

d_gene: -
j_gene: TRBJ1-1
abundance: -
v_gene: TRBV7-6
len: 14
CDR3aa: CASSLGTANTEAFF
CDR3nt: TGTGCCAGCAGCTTGGGGACGGCGAACACTGAAGCTTTCTTT

d_gene: -
j_gene: TRBJ1-5
abundance: -
v_gene: TRBV30
len: 15
CDR3aa: CAWTLGAGGGQPQHF
CDR3nt: TGTGCCTGGACTCTGGGGGCGGGAGGGGGTCAGCCCCAGCATTTT

d_gene: TRBD1
j_gene: TRBJ1-3
abundance: -
v_gene: TRBV29-1
len: 14
CDR3aa: CSVEDSRGRDTIYF
CDR3nt: TGCAGCGTTGAAGATAGTAGGGGGCGAGACACCATATATTTT

d_gene: -
j_gene: TRBJ2-6
abundance: once
v_gene: TRBV28
len: 15
CDR3aa: CASSSRGSGANVLTF
CDR3nt: TGTGCCAGCAGTTCCAGGGGATCTGGGGCCAACGTCCTGACTTTC

d_gene: -
j_gene: TRBJ1-4
abundance: -
v_gene: TRBV5-1
len: 14
CDR3aa: CASSSSQGNEKLFF
CDR3nt: TGCGCCAGCAGCTCTTCCCAGGGTAATGAAAAACTGTTTTTT

d_gene: -
j_gene: TRBJ1-5
abundance: once
v_gene: TRBV7-9
len: 12
CDR3aa: CASSWLGQPQHF
CDR3nt: TGTGCCAGCAGCTGGTTAGGTCAGCCCCAGCATTTT